This TCR beta chain was identified during a study of CD8+ T cells in alopecia areata. Reverse transcription of extracted RNA yielded cDNA, which provided the sequencing template. TCRdb keeps only in-frame clones here, not all; method: immunoSEQ multiplex PCR. Among around 65,000 clones listed, approximately 43% were seen once. Both peripheral blood and punch biopsies of lesional scalp skin were obtained from patients who had alopecia areata. Per germline, CDR1 GTSNPN and CDR2 SVGIG (reference sequence). Trimming pared 0 bases from V and 4 bases from J, leaving 15 bases between. CDR3 size: 15 residues.

This clonotype was obtained from a human donor with alopecia areata. The chain couples TRBV30 to TRBJ1-1; weak D call: TRBD1 (5 bases). Sequences were derived from CD8+ T cells sorted from blood, sampled at week 0. The CDR3 spells CAWSVLPNGGTEAFF. DNA for the CDR3: TGTGCCTGGAGTGTACTCCCCAACGGGGGCACTGAAGCTTTCTTT.